The 21 T cell receptor beta chains below were found in one sample sequenced in a study of blood T cell repertoires in COVID-19. Profiling relied on immunoSEQ multiplex PCR, and the TCRdb table lists in-frame clones only, not all of them. The sample includes 55,000 to 75,000 clones, 65% to 80% of them seen just once. The sequenced sample was peripheral blood. Source of these receptors: a human donor in a cohort sampled during active COVID-19.

This chain uses TRBV5-1 with TRBJ2-5, with 8 bases aligning to TRBD2. V lost 3 bases, J lost 5 bases, and 12 bases stayed unmatched. The CDR3 is made up of 16 amino acids. The germline V gene encodes CDR1 SGHRS and CDR2 YFSETQ. In DNA form, the CDR3 reads TGCGCCAGCAGCTCCAGTAGGCTAGCGGGCGGTGAGACCCAGTACTTC. Its translation is CASSSSRLAGGETQYF.

The chain carries TRBV6-2 or TRBV6-3 and TRBJ2-1; 9 bases map to TRBD2. The trim removed 5 bases at V and 7 bases at J, leaving 15 bases unmatched. The germline V gene has CDR1 MNHEY and CDR2 SVGEGT. This CDR3 has 17 amino acids. DNA of the CDR3: TGTGCCAGCAGTGGACTCGGGACTAGCTCCCCCTTGAATGAGCAGTTCTTC. Protein: CASSGLGTSSPLNEQFF.

This clone has a count of ten or more. CDR3 nucleotide sequence: TGTGCCAGCAGTCCCATCCGTTTTGGACAGAGTAATGAAAAACTGTTTTTT. It encodes CASSPIRFGQSNEKLFF. V and J are TRBV27 and TRBJ1-4; possibly TRBD1 for D (6 bases). V was pared by 5 bases and J by 4 bases, with 20 bases between. This CDR3 has 17 residues. CDR1 is MNHEY, CDR2 SMNVEV, per germline (reference sequence).

This clone was counted between two and nine times. DNA for the CDR3: TGTGCCAGCAGTCCCCCCGGGACTAGCAAGAATGAGCAGTTCTTC. Translating it yields CASSPPGTSKNEQFF. The chain carries TRBV27 and TRBJ2-1, with 9 bases identical to TRBD2. The CDR3 is 15 residues long. Germline V gives CDR1 MNHEY, CDR2 SMNVEV (reference sequence). V shed 5 bases and J 7 bases; nucleotides not matched to a gene: 9.

The chain joins TRBV27 to TRBJ2-3, with TRBD2 matching 12 bases. J was trimmed by 7 bases and V by 5 bases; bases with no gene match: 10. The CDR3 totals 16 residues. Germline values: CDR1 MNHEY, CDR2 SMNVEV (reference sequence). CDR3 loop: CASSPRLAGAIYTQYF. CDR3 DNA: TGTGCCAGCAGTCCCCGACTAGCGGGAGCTATTTATACGCAGTATTTT.

The chain links TRBV5-5 to TRBJ2-2; 8 bases are shared with TRBD1. CDR3 length: 15 residues. Germline assignment: CDR1 SGHKS and CDR2 YYEKEE (reference sequence). Losses at the gene ends were 0 bases for V and 7 bases for J; bases not matched to a gene: 5. The chain's CDR3 is CASSLAGQGGGELFF. The CDR3 nucleotides are TGTGCCAGCAGCTTGGCTGGACAGGGTGGCGGGGAGCTGTTTTTT.

The chain combines TRBV28 with TRBJ1-4, with a weak D call TRBD1 (6 bases). The CDR3 covers 14 residues. Germline-derived CDR1 and CDR2 are MDHEN and SYDVKM. V gave up 4 bases and J gave up 8 bases, with 14 bases separating them. The CDR3 here is CASSSQQGREKLFF. The CDR3 DNA is TGTGCCAGCAGTTCCCAACAGGGCCGCGAAAAACTGTTTTTT.

The chain employs TRBV9 and TRBJ2-5; 7 bases line up with TRBD1. V shed 1 base, J shed 5 bases, and the junction held 5 bases outside the gene matches. Germline assignment: CDR1 SGDLS and CDR2 YYNGEE. The CDR3 is 14 amino acids. In DNA form, the CDR3 reads TGTGCCAGCAGCGTAACAGGGGAGAGGGAGACCCAGTACTTC. It yields the protein CASSVTGERETQYF.

V gene TRBV21-1 combines with J gene TRBJ2-4; TRBD2, the table's D call, lacks a check against the DNA. TRBV21-1 is recorded as a pseudogene. This CDR3 comprises 13 residues. The CDR3 sequence: CASSKKRSNIQYF. The DNA for the CDR3 is TGTGCCAGCAGCAAAAAGCGGTCAAACATTCAGTACTTC.

J is TRBJ1-5 and V is TRBV3-1 (or the pseudogene TRBV3-2); no reliable D call. The V end lost 1 base, the J end lost 4 bases, and 11 bases lay between the germline ends. The germline V gene encodes CDR1 LGHDT and CDR2 YNNKEL (reference sequence). CDR3 size: 15 residues. The CDR3 coding sequence is TGTGCCAGCAGCCAAGTAGGAGGGAATAATCAGCCCCAGCATTTT. Translation: CASSQVGGNNQPQHF.

The chain recombines TRBV18 with TRBJ2-2; D might be TRBD1 (5 bases). The germline gives CDR1 KGHSH, CDR2 LQKENI. The CDR3 runs to 16 residues. V shed 3 bases and J shed 0 bases, with 11 bases lying between them. The CDR3 DNA reads as TGTGCCAGCTCACCTCGACAGCAATCGAACACCGGGGAGCTGTTTTTT. Translation: CASSPRQQSNTGELFF.

The chain joins TRBV11-3 to TRBJ1-1; TRBD1 aligns across 7 bases. The CDR3 is 17 residues long. Trimming cost V 0 bases and J 5 bases; bases outside gene matches: 12. Germline lookup yields CDR1 SGHNT and CDR2 YENEEA. The CDR3 nucleotides read TGTGCCAGCAGCTTAGAGCAGGGGGAGGTCGGGCAGACTGAAGCTTTCTTT. Translated, it gives CASSLEQGEVGQTEAFF.

The sample holds a few counts of this clone. The chain is built from TRBV7-2 and TRBJ2-7; 12 bases fit TRBD2. The CDR3 runs to 15 residues. Germline V gene sequence: CDR1 SGHTA, CDR2 FQGNSA. V was clipped by 5 bases and J by 4 bases; unmatched bases: 6. As DNA, the CDR3 is TGTGCCAGCAGCCCGACTAGCGGGGGAGAATACGAGCAGTACTTC. Amino acid sequence: CASSPTSGGEYEQYF.

The chain recombines TRBV14 with TRBJ1-2, with a possible D match to TRBD1 (5 bases). This CDR3 is built from 15 residues. Germline V lookup: CDR1 SGHDN, CDR2 FVKESK. V lost 5 bases and J 5 bases, leaving 18 bases between the germline ends. CDR3: CASSVEGGDRYGYTF. CDR3 nucleotide sequence: TGTGCCAGCAGCGTAGAGGGAGGCGACAGATATGGCTACACCTTC.

This sequence joins TRBV19 and TRBJ2-7, with TRBD1 identical over 7 bases. Germline assignment: CDR1 LNHDA and CDR2 SQIVND (reference sequence). The CDR3 loop spans 13 amino acids. V was clipped by 5 bases and J by 3 bases; unmatched bases: 4. The CDR3 protein is CASSLRQGYEQYF. The CDR3 nucleotides read TGTGCCAGTAGTCTGAGACAGGGCTACGAGCAGTACTTC.

The chain links TRBV28 to TRBJ1-6; no clear D gene. Germline CDR1 MDHEN, CDR2 SYDVKM. Trimming took 6 bases from V and 11 from J, leaving 14 bases between them. The CDR3 spans 13 residues. Here the CDR3 DNA reads TGTGCCAGCAGCTCAAGTATTACGGCACCCCTCCACTTT. Amino acids: CASSSSITAPLHF.

V gene TRBV9 combines with J gene TRBJ2-7, with D possibly TRBD2 on 5 matching bases. V was trimmed by 2 bases and J by 2 bases, leaving 14 bases between them. There are 15 residues in the CDR3. CDR1 SGDLS and CDR2 YYNGEE come from the germline V gene. The CDR3 DNA follows: TGTGCCAGCAGCGTGACTCCGGACGGGACCTACGAGCAGTACTTC. Protein: CASSVTPDGTYEQYF. Full variable domain (outside the CDR3, taken from reference TRBV9 and TRBJ2-7): DSGVTQTPKHLITATGQRVTLRCSPRSGDLSVYWYQQSLDQGLQFLIQYYNGEERAKGNILERFSAQQFPDLHSELNLSSLELGDSALYFCASSVTPDGTYEQYFGPGTRLTVT.

The chain has TRBV10-3 and TRBJ2-1; no reliable D call. Germline V gene sequence: CDR1 ENHRY, CDR2 SYGVKD. Trimming shortened V by 0 bases and J by 8 bases, and 8 bases separated the two germline ends. The CDR3 loop spans 13 amino acids. The CDR3 sequence: CAISESGAHEQFF. CDR3 sequence (DNA): TGTGCCATCAGTGAGTCTGGAGCCCATGAGCAGTTCTTC.

This chain uses TRBV28 with TRBJ2-3; the D gene is possibly TRBD2 (6 bases). The CDR3 contains 13 residues. The V gene's germline CDR1 is MDHEN and CDR2 SYDVKM. Deletions cut 2 bases from V and 12 bases from J, with 15 bases between. CDR3 nucleotides: TGTGCCAGCAGTTTAATCGGGGGTTCAGTACAGTATTTT. Protein sequence: CASSLIGGSVQYF.

This clone came up a few times. The chain joins TRBV5-6 to TRBJ1-4, with D perhaps TRBD1 (6 bases). The CDR3 loop spans 15 amino acids. V lost 1 base and J lost 7, with 14 bases in between. Germline V gene data show CDR1 as SGHDT and CDR2 as YYEEEE. The CDR3 protein is CASSLLGTGSEKLFF. CDR3 DNA: TGTGCCAGCAGCTTGCTCGGAACAGGGTCTGAAAAACTGTTTTTT. Full variable domain (remainder filled in from reference TRBV5-6 and TRBJ1-4): DAGVTQSPTHLIKTRGQQVTLRCSPKSGHDTVSWYQQALGQGPQFIFQYYEEEERQRGNFPDRFSGHQFPNYSSELNVNALLLGDSALYLCASSLLGTGSEKLFFGSGTQLSVL.

CDR3 region: CASGLGGEWAGELFF. The CDR3, as DNA: TGTGCTAGTGGCCTAGGGGGGGAGTGGGCCGGGGAGCTGTTTTTT. The chain recombines TRBV12-5 with TRBJ2-2; possible D gene TRBD2, 7 bases. Trimming took off 6 bases at V and 6 bases at J, with 17 bases between the two ends. Germline V gives CDR1 LGHNT, CDR2 FRNRAP. The CDR3 runs to 15 residues.